The 25 T cell receptor beta chains presented below share a single source sample, sequenced in a study of naive and memory T cell subsets. The beta constant-region primer was an equimolar mix of two oligonucleotides covering TRBC1 and TRBC2. TCRdb ran MiXCR on the UMI-ligation and nested PCR reads and lists one entry per CDR3 protein. Of 140,000 to 150,000 distinct CDR3 sequences listed, 17% were seen once; the top ten hold 0.14%. The source material was naive CD4+ T cells from blood. The receptors originated from a human donor in good health.

This clonotype was observed many times. The chain is built from TRBV6-2 or TRBV6-3 and TRBJ2-5, with 10 bases lining up with TRBD1. The CDR3 consists of 15 residues. From germline, CDR1 is MNHEY and CDR2 SVGEGT. With V trimmed by 3 bases and J by 5 bases, 6 bases remained unmatched. The CDR3 protein is CASSYYRDRGETQYF. CDR3 bases: TGTGCCAGCAGTTATTACCGGGACAGGGGTGAGACCCAGTACTTC.

This chain uses TRBV12-3 or TRBV12-4 with TRBJ2-7; 9 bases are shared with TRBD1. The CDR3 sequence is 14 residues long. V dropped 5 bases and J dropped 2; count of bases not matched to a gene: 4. CDR3 coding DNA: TGTGCCAGCAGTCTTACAGGGGGCCCCTACGAGCAGTACTTC. This sequence encodes CASSLTGGPYEQYF.

There are a few counts of this clonotype. The genes are TRBV4-2 and TRBJ2-7; TRBD2 aligns across 9 bases. V shed 4 bases, J shed 4 bases, and the junction held 5 bases outside the gene matches. Per the germline V gene, CDR1 is LGHNA and CDR2 is YNFKEQ. The CDR3 is made up of 14 amino acids. CDR3 coding DNA: TGTGCCAGCAGCCTAAATGGACTAGCGTACGAGCAGTACTTC. It is translated as CASSLNGLAYEQYF.

This chain links TRBV5-1 with TRBJ2-1; TRBD1 agrees at 7 bases. This CDR3 comprises 16 residues. CDR1 is SGHRS and CDR2 is YFSETQ in the germline V gene. Trimming took 5 bases from V and 9 from J; bases not matched to a gene: 17. The CDR3 protein is CASRGGPGQVDAEQFF. CDR3 sequence (DNA): TGCGCCAGCAGGGGTGGGCCAGGACAGGTCGACGCTGAGCAGTTCTTC.

The V and J genes are TRBV7-9 and TRBJ1-1; D not resolved. Trimming took off 4 bases at V and 3 bases at J, with 12 bases between the two ends. There are 14 residues in the CDR3. Germline loops: CDR1 SEHNR, CDR2 FQNEAQ (reference sequence). Written as DNA, the CDR3 is TGTGCCAGCAGCTGGAGAGGACCTGACACTGAAGCTTTCTTT. Its protein is CASSWRGPDTEAFF. Using reference TRBV7-9 and TRBJ1-1 for the parts outside the CDR3, the full variable domain is DTGVSQNPRHKITKRGQNVTFRCDPISEHNRLYWYRQTLGQGPEFLTYFQNEAQLEKSRLLSDRFSAERPKGSFSTLEIQRTEQGDSAMYLCASSWRGPDTEAFFGQGTRLTVV.

V gene TRBV29-1 combines with J gene TRBJ2-1, with 8 bases lining up with TRBD2. This CDR3 spans 13 amino acids. Trimming removed 7 bases from V and 2 bases from J; junction bases left unmatched: 4. CDR1 is SQVTM and CDR2 is ANQGSEA in the germline V gene. CDR3 DNA: TGCAGCGCTCGACTAGCGCCCTACAATGAGCAGTTCTTC. Translating it yields CSARLAPYNEQFF.

The V call is TRBV5-1, the J call TRBJ2-5, with D tentatively TRBD1 (6 bases). This CDR3 comprises 12 residues. V was cut by 5 bases and J by 4 bases, with 9 bases left in between. From germline, CDR1 is SGHRS and CDR2 YFSETQ. CDR3 DNA sequence: TGCGCCAGCAGTGAGGGGGTAGAGACCCAGTACTTC. Its protein product is CASSEGVETQYF.

This chain joins TRBV20-1 and TRBJ2-1, with D possibly being TRBD2 (5 bases). V gave up 1 base and J gave up 6 bases, with 10 bases separating them. This CDR3 is 13 amino acids long. The V gene's germline CDR1 is DFQATT and CDR2 SNEGSKA (reference sequence). The CDR3 region has the DNA TGCAGTGCTAGAGTGGCGGGTTTCAATGAGCAGTTCTTC. Protein: CSARVAGFNEQFF.

This clonotype was counted a few times. The chain uses TRBV29-1 and TRBJ2-3; perhaps TRBD2 as D (6 bases). The CDR3 is 12 amino acids. Germline values: CDR1 SQVTM, CDR2 ANQGSEA. With 7 bases removed from V and 4 bases from J, the gap between germline ends came to 12 bases. This CDR3 is CSASVVADTQYF. CDR3 bases: TGCAGCGCTAGCGTTGTGGCAGATACGCAGTATTTT.

This chain connects TRBV30 to TRBJ2-4; 11 bases match TRBD2. Germline loops: CDR1 GTSNPN, CDR2 SVGIG (reference sequence). The CDR3 is made up of 14 amino acids. V lost 4 bases, J lost 7 bases, and 6 bases stayed unmatched. As DNA, the CDR3 is TGTGCCTGGAAGACTAGCGGGAAGGTTAACATTCAGTACTTC. Its protein product is CAWKTSGKVNIQYF.

This clonotype appeared a few times. The rearrangement links TRBV7-9 to TRBJ2-1, with 10 bases that match TRBD2. The germline CDR1 and CDR2 sequences are SEHNR and FQNEAQ (reference sequence). This CDR3 is built from 13 residues. The J segment lost 6 bases and the V segment lost 5 bases, leaving 1 base of the junction unmatched. In DNA, the CDR3 is TGTGCCAGCAGCACTAGCGGGACCAATGAGCAGTTCTTC. Encoded protein: CASSTSGTNEQFF. Combining the CDR3 with reference TRBV7-9 and TRBJ2-1 gives the whole variable domain DTGVSQNPRHKITKRGQNVTFRCDPISEHNRLYWYRQTLGQGPEFLTYFQNEAQLEKSRLLSDRFSAERPKGSFSTLEIQRTEQGDSAMYLCASSTSGTNEQFFGPGTRLTVL.

CDR3 in amino acids: CASSLYRTGSRPLHF. CDR3 sequence (DNA): TGTGCCAGCAGCTTATACCGGACAGGGTCCAGACCCCTCCACTTT. V gene TRBV5-8 combines with J gene TRBJ1-6; the match to TRBD1 covers 8 bases. This CDR3 contains 15 residues. Germline CDR1 and CDR2: SGHTS and YDEGEE. The trim removed 2 bases at V and 12 bases at J, leaving 10 bases unmatched.

This clonotype was counted only a few times. This chain links TRBV30 with TRBJ2-3; D gene uncertain. The V end was cut by 2 bases, the J end by 3 bases, with 6 bases between. Germline V CDR1 and CDR2: GTSNPN, SVGIG (reference sequence). The CDR3 has 12 amino acids. CDR3 in DNA: TGTGCCTGGAGTTCTTCGACAGATACGCAGTATTTT. Translation: CAWSSSTDTQYF. The complete variable domain, with remaining parts taken from reference TRBV30 and TRBJ2-3, reads SQTIHQWPATLVQPVGSPLSLECTVEGTSNPNLYWYRQAAGRGLQLLFYSVGIGQISSEVPQNLSASRPQDRQFILSSKKLLLSDSGFYLCAWSSSTDTQYFGPGTRLTVL.

The sample holds a few counts of this clonotype. The V and J genes are TRBV12-3 or TRBV12-4 and TRBJ2-3, with 10 bases aligning to TRBD2. This CDR3 is 16 amino acids long. V trimming: 3 bases; J trimming: 2 bases; junction bases outside the gene matches: 5. The CDR3 coding sequence is TGTGCCAGCAGTTTGACTAGCGGGTTCTACACAGATACGCAGTATTTT. Encoded protein: CASSLTSGFYTDTQYF.

The CDR3 DNA sequence: TGTGCCTGGAGTGTGGAGGTAAAGGATAATTCACCCCTCCACTTT. This translates into CAWSVEVKDNSPLHF. V and J are TRBV30 and TRBJ1-6; no firm D call. The V end lost 0 bases, the J end lost 5 bases, and 11 bases lay between the germline ends. The CDR3 has 15 amino acids. The germline CDR1 and CDR2 sequences are GTSNPN and SVGIG (reference sequence).

The sample holds one count of this clonotype. The chain has TRBV28 and TRBJ2-4, with D uncertain. Trimming left V 1 base short and J 5 bases short, with 12 bases between. Per germline, CDR1 MDHEN and CDR2 SYDVKM. The CDR3 sequence is 15 residues long. CDR3 loop: CASSLSVPGENIQYF. DNA for the CDR3: TGTGCCAGCAGTTTATCGGTCCCGGGCGAAAACATTCAGTACTTC.

The chain joins TRBV10-3 to TRBJ2-6; 10 nucleotides line up with TRBD1. J gave up 0 bases and V 10 bases, and 9 bases lay outside the gene matches. The CDR3 extends over 17 amino acids. Germline CDR1 reads ENHRY; CDR2 reads SYGVKD. The CDR3 coding sequence is TGTGCCAGCTCGGGACAGGGGACAAGCTCTGGGGCCAACGTCCTGACTTTC. As protein: CASSGQGTSSGANVLTF.

A few counts support this clonotype. The chain is built from TRBV3-1 and TRBJ2-7; D is unresolved. Germline V gene sequence: CDR1 LGHDT, CDR2 YNNKEL (reference sequence). This CDR3 contains 14 residues. With 3 bases removed from V and 2 bases from J, the gap between germline ends came to 11 bases. CDR3 sequence (DNA): TGTGCCAGCAGCCAGCGCTTCGATGCCTACGAGCAGTACTTC. Its protein product is CASSQRFDAYEQYF.

A few counts support this clonotype. This chain joins TRBV5-4 and TRBJ1-4, with 8 nucleotides matching TRBD1. Germline lookup yields CDR1 SGHNT and CDR2 YYREEE (reference sequence). Trimming took 0 bases from V and 4 from J; bases not matched to a gene: 2. The CDR3 length is 15 residues. CDR3 residues: CASSLGQGSNEKLFF. CDR3 nucleotide sequence: TGTGCCAGCAGCTTGGGACAGGGGAGTAATGAAAAACTGTTTTTT.

There are a few counts of this clonotype. This chain uses TRBV3-1 with TRBJ2-3; no firm D call. The V end was cut by 0 bases, the J end by 6 bases, with 13 bases between. Germline assignment: CDR1 LGHDT and CDR2 YNNKEL (reference sequence). This CDR3 is 15 amino acids long. CDR3 in DNA: TGTGCCAGCAGCCAAGAGTCGCGGTCCCTTGATACGCAGTATTTT. Translating it yields CASSQESRSLDTQYF.

The V call is TRBV27, the J call TRBJ2-2; 7 bases fit TRBD2. The germline V gene encodes CDR1 MNHEY and CDR2 SMNVEV (reference sequence). There are 16 residues in the CDR3. Trimming cost V 3 bases and J 0 bases; bases outside gene matches: 4. The CDR3 loop is CASSFTSDPNTGELFF. The CDR3 DNA is TGTGCCAGCAGTTTCACTAGCGACCCGAACACCGGGGAGCTGTTTTTT.

Comment on this clonotype: A read error may explain this, as a much larger clone is one base away. The chain recombines TRBV29-1 with TRBJ2-1; possibly TRBD1 or TRBD2 for D (5 bases each). The germline gives CDR1 SQVTM, CDR2 ANQGSEA. Between the trimmed V and J ends, which lost 7 bases and 8 bases, there was a span of 18 bases. This CDR3 is 13 amino acids long. This CDR3 is CSAGAPGIHEQFF. The DNA for the CDR3 is TGCAGCGCCGGGGCCCCTGGCATCCATGAGCAGTTCTTC.

The chain links TRBV12-3 or TRBV12-4 to TRBJ2-1, with 7 positions matching TRBD2. Losses at the gene ends were 4 bases for V and 1 base for J; bases not matched to a gene: 4. The CDR3 has 15 amino acids. The CDR3 reads CASSSPGRSYNEQFF. The DNA of the CDR3 is TGTGCCAGCAGTTCCCCCGGGAGGTCCTACAATGAGCAGTTCTTC.

The gene calls are TRBV7-6 and TRBJ2-5, with TRBD2 identical over 7 bases. This CDR3 has 13 amino acids. CDR1 is SGHVS, CDR2 FNYEAQ, per germline. After removal of 6 bases from V and 5 bases from J, the junction contained 6 bases not matched to a gene. The CDR3 DNA sequence: TGTGCCAGCAGTTCCAGGGAGGGGGAGACCCAGTACTTC. Translating it yields CASSSREGETQYF. The entire variable domain, with the rest obtained from reference TRBV7-6 and TRBJ2-5, is as follows: GAGVSQSPRYKVTKRGQDVALRCDPISGHVSLYWYRQALGQGPEFLTYFNYEAQQDKSGLPNDRFSAERPEGSISTLTIQRTEQRDSAMYRCASSSREGETQYFGPGTRLLVL.

The chain links TRBV5-1 to TRBJ2-7; no clear D. There are 11 residues in the CDR3. V lost 1 base to trimming and J lost 6 bases, with 5 bases between them. Germline assignment: CDR1 SGHRS and CDR2 YFSETQ. CDR3 nucleotides: TGCGCCAGCAGCTTGCAGAGCGAGCAGTACTTC. Translation gives CASSLQSEQYF. Drawing the rest from reference TRBV5-1 and TRBJ2-7, the complete variable domain is KAGVTQTPRYLIKTRGQQVTLSCSPISGHRSVSWYQQTPGQGLQFLFEYFSETQRNKGNFPGRFSGRQFSNSRSEMNVSTLELGDSALYLCASSLQSEQYFGPGTRLTVT.